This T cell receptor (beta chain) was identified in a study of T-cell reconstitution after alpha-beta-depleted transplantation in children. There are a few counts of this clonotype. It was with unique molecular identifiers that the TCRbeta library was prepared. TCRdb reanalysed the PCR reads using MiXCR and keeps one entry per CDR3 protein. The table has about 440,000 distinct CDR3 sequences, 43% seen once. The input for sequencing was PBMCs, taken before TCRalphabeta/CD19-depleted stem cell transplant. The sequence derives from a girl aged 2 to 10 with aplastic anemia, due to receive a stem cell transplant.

The CDR3 DNA is TGTGCCAGCAGTGTATTCGACAGGGACATGACGCAGTATTTT. Its translation is CASSVFDRDMTQYF. The chain employs TRBV6-4 and TRBJ2-3; 7 nucleotides align to TRBD1. The germline V gene has CDR1 MRHNA and CDR2 SNTAGT. The V segment lost 4 bases and the J segment 9 bases; nucleotides outside the gene matches: 10. The CDR3 totals 14 residues.